The present T cell receptor (beta chain) was sequenced within a study of T cell changes during pregnancy in multiple sclerosis. Method: immunoSEQ multiplex PCR; TCRdb's copy keeps in-frame clones and lacks some. The sample has approximately 99,000 clones, less than 95% seen once. This CDR3 region has 16 residues. V was pared by 5 bases and J by 5 bases, with 9 bases of the junction left unmatched. Germline-derived CDR1 and CDR2 are SGHTA and FQGNSA. The gene calls are TRBV7-2 and TRBJ1-4; TRBD1 agrees at 9 bases. Source: peripheral blood, taken in the second trimester of pregnancy. The receptor's source is a female donor in good health, enrolled as a control in a pregnancy study. This CDR3 is CASSTSRQGGNEKLFF. For the CDR3, the DNA is TGTGCCAGCAGCACTAGTAGACAGGGGGGAAATGAAAAACTGTTTTTT.